These 2 T cell receptor beta chains were all obtained from the same sample, sequenced in a study of STAT5B mutations in CD4+ large granular lymphocyte leukemia. Libraries were prepared by immunoSEQ multiplex PCR; TCRdb keeps only in-frame clonotypes and omits some of them. The sample lists tens of thousands of clones; 81% were seen once. The sequencing sample was made of CD4+ T cells from blood buffy coats. Every receptor here comes from a human donor in good health.

V gene TRBV30 combines with J gene TRBJ1-3; D is unclear. V dropped 5 bases and J dropped 1 base, with 15 bases sitting between them. The length of the CDR3 is 15 residues. Germline V CDR1 and CDR2: GTSNPN, SVGIG (reference sequence). The CDR3 reads CAWAYGRASGNTIYF. The DNA of the CDR3 is TGTGCCTGGGCTTACGGACGAGCTTCTGGAAACACCATATATTTT.

The rearrangement links TRBV19 to TRBJ2-5; the D is unclear. Germline-derived CDR1 and CDR2 are LNHDA and SQIVND (reference sequence). The CDR3 length is 14 residues. The V end lost 5 bases, the J end lost 1 base, and 11 bases lay between the germline ends. In DNA, the CDR3 is TGTGCCAGTAGTTTTCAATACAGCCAAGAGACCCAGTACTTC. This encodes CASSFQYSQETQYF.